What follows are 8 T cell receptor beta chains derived from one specimen sequenced in a study of cytomegalovirus exposure and HLA in healthy donors. PCR employed 60 Vbeta and 13 Jbeta primers. Sequenced by immunoSEQ multiplex PCR; TCRdb stores in-frame clones only, minus some. The sample shows 150,000 to 200,000 clones, 78% of them seen only once. The sequencing sample was made of PBMCs. The receptor set was obtained from a woman aged 25 to 45 in good health and CMV-seropositive.

This clone appeared once. V is TRBV5-6 and J is TRBJ1-4; TRBD1 matches at 8 bases. CDR3 length: 16 amino acids. The trim removed 6 bases at V and 8 bases at J, leaving 15 bases unmatched. Germline CDR1 and CDR2: SGHDT and YYEEEE. In nucleotides, the CDR3 is TGTGCCAGCACCCCCAGTGGTGGGACAGGCGGCGAAAAACTGTTTTTT. Residues: CASTPSGGTGGEKLFF.

The CDR3 sequence is CASSYSRLSYEQYF. As DNA, the CDR3 is TGTGCCAGCAGTTATTCGAGGTTGTCCTACGAGCAGTACTTC. This chain connects TRBV6-5 to TRBJ2-7; D is unclear. V dropped 3 bases and J dropped 1 base, with 10 bases sitting between them. This CDR3 region has 14 residues. CDR1 is MNHEY and CDR2 is SVGAGI in the germline V gene.

This chain connects TRBV6-4 to TRBJ2-7; a possible D gene is TRBD2 (6 bases). The CDR3 is 16 amino acids. The V gene lost 6 bases and the J gene lost 0 bases, with 18 bases spanning the gap. CDR1 is MRHNA and CDR2 is SNTAGT in the germline V gene. CDR3 protein: CASSPSGGIGSYEQYF. DNA of the CDR3: TGTGCCAGCAGCCCATCTGGAGGGATTGGCTCCTACGAGCAGTACTTC.

The chain is built from TRBV6-1 and TRBJ2-7; TRBD1 is a possible D gene (6 bases). This CDR3 has 15 residues. V was pared by 4 bases and J by 4 bases, with 17 bases between. Germline CDR1 MNHNS, CDR2 SASEGT. DNA for the CDR3: TGTGCCAGCAGTGGCTACAGGGAAACCGGGTACGAGCAGTACTTC. This sequence encodes CASSGYRETGYEQYF.

V gene TRBV19 combines with J gene TRBJ2-7; 9 bases are a match to TRBD1. V shed 5 bases, J shed 6 bases, and the junction held 11 bases outside the gene matches. Per the germline V gene, CDR1 is LNHDA and CDR2 is SQIVND (reference sequence). The CDR3 length is 15 residues. For the CDR3, the DNA is TGTGCCAGTAGTCCCCGCGGAGGACAGGGGCGCGAGCAGTACTTC. This translates into CASSPRGGQGREQYF. Based on the CDR3 plus reference TRBV19 and TRBJ2-7, the full variable domain is DGGITQSPKYLFRKEGQNVTLSCEQNLNHDAMYWYRQDPGQGLRLIYYSQIVNDFQKGDIAEGYSVSREKKESFPLTVTSAQKNPTAFYLCASSPRGGQGREQYFGPGTRLTVT.

This chain joins TRBV28 and TRBJ2-7; D remains unclear. CDR3 length equals 12 residues. Germline V gene sequence: CDR1 MDHEN, CDR2 SYDVKM. V was clipped by 7 bases and J by 0 bases, with 7 bases between them. CDR3 amino acids: CASTAGSYEQYF. Here the CDR3 DNA reads TGTGCCAGCACGGCAGGCTCCTACGAGCAGTACTTC.

Comments on this clone: A junction boundary mismatches the germline segment, possibly from a read error. This rearrangement joins TRBV7-8 to TRBJ1-5, with TRBD1 matching over 8 bases. The CDR3 has 16 residues. CDR1 SGHVS and CDR2 FQNEAQ come from the germline V gene. This CDR3 reads CASSSRTGWSNQPRHF. The CDR3, as DNA: TGTGCCAGCAGCTCCAGGACAGGGTGGAGCAATCAGCCCCGGCATTTT. Looking up the rest from reference TRBV7-8 and TRBJ1-5 gives the full variable domain: GAGVSQSPRYKVAKRGQDVALRCDPISGHVSLFWYQQALGQGPEFLTYFQNEAQLDKSGLPSDRFFAERPEGSVSTLKIQRTQQEDSAVYLCASSSRTGWSNQPRHFGDGTRLSIL.

In this sample, this clone turned up once. The rearrangement uses TRBV5-1 and TRBJ2-3; D is perhaps TRBD1 (6 bases). The V and J ends lost 2 bases and 2 bases respectively, with 12 bases between them. The length of the CDR3 is 15 residues. Germline V gene sequence: CDR1 SGHRS, CDR2 YFSETQ. Here the CDR3 reads CASSLQGSLTDTQYF. The CDR3 region has the DNA TGCGCCAGCAGCTTACAGGGTTCCCTCACAGATACGCAGTATTTT.